Listed below are T cell receptor beta chains from one sample, sequenced in a study of shared clonotypes between healthy human individuals. Using immunoSEQ multiplex PCR, the repertoire was profiled, and TCRdb retains in-frame clones only, with some absent. The sample comprises about half a million clones, 75% to 85% of which are singletons, and 13% rests with the top ten. The specimen sequenced was PBMCs. The origin of the receptors is a woman aged 40 to 50 in good health. Some clones in this sample may be carry-over from other donors' samples. Each CDR3 is given with its conserved first and last residue. The D gene is left open where the match is weak. Where a row states a size, it is once, few, many or the class of an expanded clone; other rows omit it.

size	D	J	V	CDR3	DNA
-	TRBD1	TRBJ2-7	TRBV5-6	CASSFAGQGIYPEQYF	TGTGCCAGCAGCTTTGCCGGACAGGGAATCTACCCCGAGCAGTACTTC
-	TRBD2	TRBJ2-7	TRBV7-2	CASSGTSGPLEQYF	TGTGCCAGCAGCGGGACTAGCGGACCCCTCGAGCAGTACTTC
-	-	TRBJ2-2	TRBV7-9	CASSGRTNTGELFF	TGTGCCAGCAGTGGCAGAACGAACACCGGGGAGCTGTTTTTT
-	-	TRBJ1-5	TRBV15	CATSRDVMGSNQPQHF	TGTGCCACCAGCAGAGATGTTATGGGGAGCAATCAGCCCCAGCATTTT
-	-	TRBJ2-7	TRBV7-8	CASSLMYEQYF	TGTGCCAGCAGCTTAATGTACGAGCAGTACTTC
-	-	TRBJ1-5	TRBV6-1	CASIGSLDQPQHF	TGTGCCAGCATCGGCAGCTTGGATCAGCCCCAGCATTTT
-	-	TRBJ1-4	TRBV6-6	CASSYFENEKLFF	TGTGCCAGCAGTTACTTTGAAAATGAAAAACTGTTTTTT
-	-	TRBJ2-1	TRBV7-2	CASSFRVTGRNNEQFF	TGTGCCAGCAGCTTCCGGGTGACAGGGAGGAACAATGAGCAGTTCTTC
-	-	TRBJ1-2	TRBV5-4	CASSQNIKERYGYTF	TGTGCCAGCAGCCAGAACATAAAGGAACGCTATGGCTACACCTTC
-	-	TRBJ1-1	TRBV14	CASSQVFGATEAFF	TGTGCCAGCAGCCAAGTTTTTGGGGCCACTGAAGCTTTCTTT
-	-	TRBJ1-5	TRBV4-3	CASSQDAGNNQPQHF	TGCGCCAGCAGCCAAGATGCAGGGAACAATCAGCCCCAGCATTTT
-	-	TRBJ2-3	TRBV20-1	CSATPTDTQYF	TGCAGTGCTACGCCCACAGATACGCAGTATTTT
-	TRBD2	TRBJ2-1	TRBV5-6	CASSLETSYYNEQFF	TGTGCCAGCAGCTTGGAGACTAGCTACTACAATGAGCAGTTCTTC
-	TRBD1	TRBJ2-1	TRBV7-6	CASSLTGDNEQFF	TGTGCCAGCAGCCTGACAGGGGACAATGAGCAGTTCTTC
few	-	TRBJ2-3	TRBV6-4	CASSDSVDGGTQYF	TGTGCCAGCAGTGACTCGGTGGATGGTGGTACGCAGTATTTT
-	TRBD1	TRBJ1-4	TRBV30	CARQGAEEKLFF	TGTGCCCGCCAGGGGGCCGAAGAAAAACTGTTTTTT
-	TRBD2	TRBJ2-3	TRBV5-1	CASSLVPSGRGTDTQYF	TGCGCCAGCAGCTTGGTCCCTAGCGGGAGGGGTACAGATACGCAGTATTTT
-	TRBD2	TRBJ2-3	TRBV18	CASSPPGLAGDTQYF	TGTGCCAGCTCACCCCCGGGACTAGCGGGAGATACGCAGTATTTT
few	-	TRBJ2-1	TRBV7-2	CASSLEGTTEYNEQFF	TGTGCCAGCAGCTTAGAGGGGACAACCGAATACAATGAGCAGTTCTTC
-	TRBD2	TRBJ2-2	TRBV18	CASSPPGTSVGELFF	TGTGCCAGCTCACCCCCCGGGACTAGCGTCGGGGAGCTGTTTTTT
-	-	TRBJ1-4	TRBV27	CASSLNGPNEKLFF	TGTGCCAGCAGTTTAAACGGCCCTAATGAAAAACTGTTTTTT
-	-	TRBJ2-2	TRBV7-2	CASSPPSAPQGIGELFF	TGTGCCAGCAGCCCCCCATCGGCCCCACAGGGAATCGGGGAGCTGTTTTTT
-	-	TRBJ2-3	TRBV6-1	CASTRLQIFTDTQYF	TGTGCCAGCACCCGACTACAAATCTTCACAGATACGCAGTATTTT
-	-	TRBJ1-4	TRBV10-2	CASSEPGVGEKLFF	TGCGCCAGCAGTGAGCCAGGGGTCGGGGAAAAACTGTTTTTT
-	TRBD2	TRBJ2-7	TRBV7-6	CASSFGLAGVSWADEQYF	TGTGCCAGCAGCTTCGGACTAGCGGGAGTAAGTTGGGCGGACGAGCAGTACTTC
-	-	TRBJ2-7	TRBV5-1	CASSLASGTAYEQYF	TGCGCCAGCAGCTTGGCCTCGGGGACGGCCTACGAGCAGTACTTC
-	-	TRBJ2-7	TRBV7-6	CASSLQGSKNEQYF	TGTGCCAGCAGCTTACAGGGGAGTAAAAACGAGCAGTACTTC
-	TRBD2	TRBJ2-3	TRBV5-1	CASERAGGSADTQYF	TGCGCCAGCGAGAGGGCGGGAGGGTCTGCAGATACGCAGTATTTT
few	TRBD1	TRBJ2-5	TRBV29-1	CSVTTGSPETQYF	TGCAGCGTTACGACAGGGTCTCCAGAGACCCAGTACTTC
-	-	TRBJ2-1	TRBV7-9	CASSLGTAGALGIDNEQFF	TGTGCCAGCAGCTTAGGTACGGCGGGGGCGTTGGGTATTGACAATGAGCAGTTCTTC
-	-	TRBJ1-2	TRBV2	CASTVGPRNYGYTF	TGTGCCAGCACGGTAGGGCCGAGGAACTATGGCTACACCTTC
many	-	TRBJ1-1	TRBV29-1	CSVDRAGGYTEAFF	TGCAGCGTTGACAGGGCGGGGGGGTACACTGAAGCTTTCTTT
-	TRBD1	TRBJ2-4	TRBV28	CASSPGPRQGAAKNIQYF	TGTGCCAGCAGCCCGGGGCCCCGACAGGGGGCGGCCAAAAACATTCAGTACTTC
-	-	TRBJ1-4	TRBV4-1	CASSPTVGRGFEKLFF	TGCGCCAGCAGCCCCACGGTAGGGAGGGGGTTTGAAAAACTGTTTTTT
-	-	TRBJ2-3	TRBV30	CAWRGGVLTDTQYF	TGTGCCTGGAGAGGAGGGGTCCTCACAGATACGCAGTATTTT
-	-	TRBJ2-7	TRBV18	CASSPGQGMYEQYF	TGTGCCAGCTCACCAGGGCAGGGAATGTACGAGCAGTACTTC
-	TRBD1	TRBJ1-5	TRBV7-9	CASSSAGGSNQPQHF	TGTGCCAGCAGCTCCGCAGGGGGTAGCAATCAGCCCCAGCATTTT
few	TRBD1	TRBJ1-1	TRBV29-1	CSAGQDPPEAFF	TGCAGCGCAGGACAGGACCCCCCTGAAGCTTTCTTT
-	-	TRBJ2-3	TRBV18	CASSPNRGGGRVDTQYF	TGTGCCAGCTCACCCAACCGAGGGGGCGGGAGAGTAGATACGCAGTATTTT
-	TRBD2	TRBJ2-1	TRBV5-1	CASSPPLAGGPDNEQFF	TGCGCCAGCAGCCCCCCACTAGCGGGAGGGCCGGACAATGAGCAGTTCTTC
-	-	TRBJ2-3	TRBV5-6	CASSLVGRDTQYF	TGTGCCAGCAGCTTGGTCGGACGAGATACGCAGTATTTT
-	-	TRBJ2-1	TRBV4-2	CASSQESGLEQFF	TGTGCCAGCAGCCAAGAGTCCGGACTTGAGCAGTTCTTC
-	-	TRBJ2-1	TRBV7-6	CASSAFIGSSYNEQFF	TGTGCCAGCAGCGCCTTTATCGGGAGTTCCTACAATGAGCAGTTCTTC
-	-	TRBJ1-2	TRBV4-1	CASSQERGAGWSGYTF	TGCGCCAGCAGCCAAGAGAGGGGCGCAGGCTGGAGTGGCTACACCTTC
-	-	TRBJ1-5	TRBV28	CASSLSVPPQHF	TGTGCCAGCAGTTTGAGCGTGCCGCCCCAGCATTTT
-	-	TRBJ1-1	TRBV6-1	CASSVEQYTEAFF	TGTGCCAGCAGTGTGGAGCAGTACACTGAAGCTTTCTTT
-	-	TRBJ2-7	TRBV6-1	CATGQPFEQYF	TGTGCCACAGGACAGCCCTTCGAGCAGTACTTC
once	-	TRBJ2-7	TRBV27	CASGAHHSYEQYF	TGTGCCAGTGGGGCCCATCACTCCTACGAGCAGTACTTC